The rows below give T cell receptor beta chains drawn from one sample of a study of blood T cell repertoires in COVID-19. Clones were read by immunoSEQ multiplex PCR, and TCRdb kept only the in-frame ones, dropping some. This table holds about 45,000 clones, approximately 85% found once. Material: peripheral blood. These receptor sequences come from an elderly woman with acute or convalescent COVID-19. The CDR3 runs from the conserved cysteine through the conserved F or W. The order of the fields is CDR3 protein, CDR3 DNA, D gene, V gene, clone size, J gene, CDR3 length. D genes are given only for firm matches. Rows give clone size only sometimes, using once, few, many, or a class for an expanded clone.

CDR3 protein: CASSFVAGTEAFF
CDR3 DNA: TGTGCCAGCAGCTTCGTGGCAGGCACTGAAGCTTTCTTT
D gene: NA
V gene: TRBV7-9
clone size: once
J gene: TRBJ1-1
CDR3 length: 13

CDR3 protein: CASSSTSGRARTGELFF
CDR3 DNA: TGTGCCAGCAGCTCGACTAGCGGGAGGGCCAGGACCGGGGAGCTGTTTTTT
D gene: TRBD2
V gene: TRBV13
clone size: NA
J gene: TRBJ2-2
CDR3 length: 17

CDR3 protein: CASSQVASGRYEQYF
CDR3 DNA: TGTGCCAGCAGCCAAGTGGCTAGCGGGAGGTACGAGCAGTACTTC
D gene: TRBD2
V gene: TRBV3-1/TRBV3-2
clone size: once
J gene: TRBJ2-7
CDR3 length: 15

CDR3 protein: CASSLSAEGGRGNTIYF
CDR3 DNA: TGTGCCAGCAGTTTATCGGCTGAGGGTGGTAGGGGAAACACCATATATTTT
D gene: NA
V gene: TRBV28
clone size: NA
J gene: TRBJ1-3
CDR3 length: 17

CDR3 protein: CASQLWGNTIYF
CDR3 DNA: TGTGCCAGCCAACTCTGGGGAAACACCATATATTTT
D gene: NA
V gene: TRBV13
clone size: NA
J gene: TRBJ1-3
CDR3 length: 12

CDR3 protein: CASRLAPPQAGVGETQYF
CDR3 DNA: TGTGCAAGTCGCTTAGCGCCCCCTCAAGCGGGAGTTGGTGAGACCCAGTACTTC
D gene: NA
V gene: TRBV12-2
clone size: NA
J gene: TRBJ2-5
CDR3 length: 18

CDR3 protein: CASSLSGLFNYGYTF
CDR3 DNA: TGTGCCAGCAGTTTATCAGGTCTTTTTAACTATGGCTACACCTTC
D gene: NA
V gene: TRBV28
clone size: NA
J gene: TRBJ1-2
CDR3 length: 15

CDR3 protein: CASSSSGTPDKNIQYF
CDR3 DNA: TGTGCCAGCAGTTCATCCGGGACACCCGACAAAAACATTCAGTACTTC
D gene: NA
V gene: TRBV27
clone size: NA
J gene: TRBJ2-4
CDR3 length: 16

CDR3 protein: CASSFEGGVNEKLFF
CDR3 DNA: TGCGCCAGCAGCTTCGAGGGAGGGGTGAATGAAAAACTGTTTTTT
D gene: NA
V gene: TRBV5-1
clone size: NA
J gene: TRBJ1-4
CDR3 length: 15

CDR3 protein: CASSEEAGVYNEQFF
CDR3 DNA: TGTGCCAGCAGTGAAGAGGCGGGAGTCTACAATGAGCAGTTCTTC
D gene: TRBD2
V gene: TRBV6-1
clone size: NA
J gene: TRBJ2-1
CDR3 length: 15

CDR3 protein: CASSLNSYLPGNTIYF
CDR3 DNA: TGTGCCAGCAGTTTGAACAGCTACCTCCCTGGAAACACCATATATTTT
D gene: NA
V gene: TRBV28
clone size: NA
J gene: TRBJ1-3
CDR3 length: 16

CDR3 protein: CASSLDPGLNTEAFF
CDR3 DNA: TGCGCCAGCAGCTTGGATCCAGGGTTGAACACTGAAGCTTTCTTT
D gene: NA
V gene: TRBV5-1
clone size: NA
J gene: TRBJ1-1
CDR3 length: 15

CDR3 protein: CASSWTTKPSTGELFF
CDR3 DNA: TGCGCCAGCAGCTGGACGACTAAACCTTCAACCGGGGAGCTGTTTTTT
D gene: NA
V gene: TRBV5-1
clone size: NA
J gene: TRBJ2-2
CDR3 length: 16

CDR3 protein: CASGQPNTGELFF
CDR3 DNA: TGTGCCAGCGGACAGCCGAACACCGGGGAGCTGTTTTTT
D gene: NA
V gene: TRBV4-2
clone size: many
J gene: TRBJ2-2
CDR3 length: 13

CDR3 protein: CASSKNLYEQYF
CDR3 DNA: TGTGCCAGCAGCAAAAACCTATACGAGCAGTACTTC
D gene: NA
V gene: TRBV21-1
clone size: NA
J gene: TRBJ2-7
CDR3 length: 12

CDR3 protein: CAGGSGYYEQYF
CDR3 DNA: TGTGCCGGAGGTAGCGGATACTACGAGCAGTACTTC
D gene: NA
V gene: TRBV28
clone size: NA
J gene: TRBJ2-7
CDR3 length: 12

CDR3 protein: CASSQVKGGANQPQHF
CDR3 DNA: TGTGCCAGCAGCCAAGTTAAAGGGGGGGCCAATCAGCCCCAGCATTTT
D gene: NA
V gene: TRBV4-2
clone size: NA
J gene: TRBJ1-5
CDR3 length: 16

CDR3 protein: CASSNRANYEQYF
CDR3 DNA: TGTGCCAGCAGCAACAGGGCCAACTACGAGCAGTACTTC
D gene: NA
V gene: TRBV11-2
clone size: NA
J gene: TRBJ2-7
CDR3 length: 13

CDR3 protein: CASSPGWDSFSPLHF
CDR3 DNA: TGTGCCAGCAGCCCGGGGTGGGACAGCTTTTCACCCCTCCACTTT
D gene: TRBD1
V gene: TRBV5-4
clone size: few
J gene: TRBJ1-6
CDR3 length: 15

CDR3 protein: CASSHTGLGTEAFF
CDR3 DNA: TGTGCCAGCAGTCACACAGGGTTGGGCACTGAAGCTTTCTTT
D gene: NA
V gene: TRBV6-5
clone size: NA
J gene: TRBJ1-1
CDR3 length: 14

CDR3 protein: CASSDPPTGVNEAFF
CDR3 DNA: TGTGCCAGCAGTGACCCCCCGACAGGGGTTAATGAAGCTTTCTTT
D gene: TRBD1
V gene: TRBV2
clone size: NA
J gene: TRBJ1-1
CDR3 length: 15

CDR3 protein: CASSEGGLAYEQYF
CDR3 DNA: TGCGCCAGCAGTGAGGGAGGGCTCGCCTACGAGCAGTACTTC
D gene: NA
V gene: TRBV10-1
clone size: NA
J gene: TRBJ2-7
CDR3 length: 14

CDR3 protein: CASSTLPGGSYEQFF
CDR3 DNA: TGTGCCAGTAGTACTCTTCCGGGAGGTTCGTATGAGCAGTTCTTC
D gene: TRBD2
V gene: TRBV19
clone size: NA
J gene: TRBJ2-1
CDR3 length: 15

CDR3 protein: CATSRDRDRRAFF
CDR3 DNA: TGTGCCACCAGCAGAGATAGGGACAGAAGGGCTTTCTTT
D gene: TRBD1
V gene: TRBV15
clone size: few
J gene: TRBJ1-1
CDR3 length: 13

CDR3 protein: CASSQTGTNQPQHF
CDR3 DNA: TGTGCCAGCAGCCAAACAGGGACCAATCAGCCCCAGCATTTT
D gene: NA
V gene: TRBV3-1/TRBV3-2
clone size: once
J gene: TRBJ1-5
CDR3 length: 14

CDR3 protein: CASSIRVGGRWSNTGELFF
CDR3 DNA: TGTGCCAGTAGTATCCGGGTGGGCGGGAGATGGTCGAACACCGGGGAGCTGTTTTTT
D gene: TRBD2
V gene: TRBV19
clone size: NA
J gene: TRBJ2-2
CDR3 length: 19

CDR3 protein: CASSQVLAGGASRTGELFF
CDR3 DNA: TGTGCCAGCAGCCAGGTACTAGCGGGAGGGGCCAGTCGCACCGGGGAGCTGTTTTTT
D gene: TRBD2
V gene: TRBV3-1/TRBV3-2
clone size: NA
J gene: TRBJ2-2
CDR3 length: 19

CDR3 protein: CASRGAGPMNTEAFF
CDR3 DNA: TGTGCCAGCCGGGGGGCAGGGCCCATGAACACTGAAGCTTTCTTT
D gene: NA
V gene: TRBV5-4
clone size: NA
J gene: TRBJ1-1
CDR3 length: 15

CDR3 protein: CASSMRASGSADTQYF
CDR3 DNA: TGTGCCAGTAGTATGCGGGCTAGCGGGAGCGCAGATACGCAGTATTTT
D gene: TRBD2
V gene: TRBV19
clone size: NA
J gene: TRBJ2-3
CDR3 length: 16

CDR3 protein: CASSSALAGGTYEQYF
CDR3 DNA: TGTGCCAGCAGCTCAGCACTAGCGGGAGGAACCTACGAGCAGTACTTC
D gene: TRBD2
V gene: TRBV7-2
clone size: NA
J gene: TRBJ2-7
CDR3 length: 16

CDR3 protein: CASRRDRGTDTQYF
CDR3 DNA: TGCGCCAGCAGACGGGACAGGGGAACAGATACGCAGTATTTT
D gene: TRBD1
V gene: TRBV5-1
clone size: NA
J gene: TRBJ2-3
CDR3 length: 14